This TCR beta chain was captured in a study of immune reconstitution after stem cell transplant in scleroderma (TCRdb year 2017). This clonotype is deemed medium-sized (0.01 to 0.1%). Its antigen target is currently unknown. Base quality data are lacking; no much larger clone is found one base away. CDR1 is given as SEHNR and CDR2 as FQNEAQ, both from the germline V gene (reference sequence). Unmatched junction bases come to 3, with V trimmed by 5 bases and J by 5 bases. The CDR3 spans 15 residues, from the cysteine through the phenylalanine. This entry keeps only the CDR3 DNA: 45 bases, framed from base 1. The library came from RT-PCR. Sequenced using an Illumina MiSeq. TCRdb trimmed the raw reads at Q25, called clones with MiXCR and kept productive beta chains. Merged by CDR3 protein, the rows form single entries marked with the most common genes and DNA. The sample has around 2,000 distinct CDR3 sequences on record, approximately 3.7% of them singletons. The ten largest account for about 15% of the sample.

The chain employs TRBV7-9 and TRBJ2-3, with TRBD2 matching 14 junction bases. The specimen was collected before or after autologous hematopoietic stem cell transplantation (not recorded which). The clonotype comes from a male donor with systemic sclerosis. The CDR3 protein: CASSRGLAGEDTQYF. The DNA sequence follows: TGTGCCAGCAGCCGGGGACTAGCGGGAGAAGATACGCAGTATTTT. The CDR3 plus the reference TRBV7-9 and TRBJ2-3 genes for the other parts give the full variable domain: DTGVSQNPRHKITKRGQNVTFRCDPISEHNRLYWYRQTLGQGPEFLTYFQNEAQLEKSRLLSDRFSAERPKGSFSTLEIQRTEQGDSAMYLCASSRGLAGEDTQYFGPGTRLTVL.